These 2 T cell receptor beta chains were sequenced from one sample in a study of T cell responses to AZD1222 COVID-19 vaccine. Using immunoSEQ multiplex PCR, the repertoire was profiled, and TCRdb retains in-frame clones only, with some absent. The sample consists of roughly 70,000 clones, approximately 90% of them appearing once. This material consisted of peripheral blood, taken 28 days after the second AZD1222 dose. These receptors came from an adult who received the AZD1222 COVID-19 vaccine.

This chain's CDR3 is CAVQGENNQPQHF. The CDR3 DNA is TGTGCCGTACAGGGAGAAAACAATCAGCCCCAGCATTTT. V and J are TRBV2 and TRBJ1-5; a possible D gene is TRBD1 (6 bases). Per the germline V gene, CDR1 is SNHLY and CDR2 is FYNNEI. Trimming pared 11 bases from V and 3 bases from J, leaving 14 bases between. This CDR3 region has 13 residues.

The table lists this clone with a few counts. This sequence joins TRBV18 and TRBJ1-5; D is possibly TRBD1 (5 bases). CDR3 length equals 14 residues. Germline CDR1 reads KGHSH; CDR2 reads LQKENI. Trimming took 1 base from V and 5 from J, leaving 9 bases between them. Here the CDR3 reads CASSPQGYYQPQHF. The CDR3 DNA reads as TGTGCCAGCTCACCACAGGGGTATTATCAGCCCCAGCATTTT.